Listed here is a single TCR beta chain. The PCR employed 60 Vbeta primers together with 13 Jbeta primers. Method: immunoSEQ multiplex PCR; TCRdb's copy keeps in-frame clones and lacks some. The data contain 130,000 to 150,000 clones, 82% of them singletons. The data stem from a study of cytomegalovirus exposure and HLA in healthy donors. V lost 7 bases and J 1 base, leaving 12 bases between the germline ends. CDR1 and CDR2 from the germline V gene are SGHNT and YYREEE (reference sequence). This CDR3 contains 13 residues. J is TRBJ2-7 and V is TRBV5-4; tentative D call: TRBD2 (6 bases). Sequencing was performed on PBMCs. This TCR came from a man younger than 45 in good health and CMV-seropositive. CDR3 sequence (DNA): TGTGCCAGCGCTTTCAGCGGGTCCTACGAGCAGTACTTC. This translates into CASAFSGSYEQYF.